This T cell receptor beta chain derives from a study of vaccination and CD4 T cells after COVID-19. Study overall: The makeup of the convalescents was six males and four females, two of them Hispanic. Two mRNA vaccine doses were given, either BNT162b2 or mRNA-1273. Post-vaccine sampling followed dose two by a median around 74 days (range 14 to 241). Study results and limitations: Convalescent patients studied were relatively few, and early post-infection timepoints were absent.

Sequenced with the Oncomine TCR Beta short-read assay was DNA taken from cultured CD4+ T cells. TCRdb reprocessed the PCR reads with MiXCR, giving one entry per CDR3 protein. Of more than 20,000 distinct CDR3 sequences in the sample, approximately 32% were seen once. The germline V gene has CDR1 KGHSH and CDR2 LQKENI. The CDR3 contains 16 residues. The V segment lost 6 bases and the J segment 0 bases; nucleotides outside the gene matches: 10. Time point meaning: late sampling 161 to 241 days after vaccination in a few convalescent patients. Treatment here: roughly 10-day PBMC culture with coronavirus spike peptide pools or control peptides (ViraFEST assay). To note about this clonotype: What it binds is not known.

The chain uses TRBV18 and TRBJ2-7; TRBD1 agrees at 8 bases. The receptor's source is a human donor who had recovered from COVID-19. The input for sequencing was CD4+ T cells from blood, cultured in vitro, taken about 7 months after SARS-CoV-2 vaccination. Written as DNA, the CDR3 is TGTGCCAGCTCGTCAACCGGGACAGGATTCTCCTACGAGCAGTACTTC. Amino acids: CASSSTGTGFSYEQYF. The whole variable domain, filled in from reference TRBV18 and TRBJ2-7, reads NAGVMQNPRHLVRRRGQEARLRCSPMKGHSHVYWYRQLPEEGLKFMVYLQKENIIDESGMPKERFSAEFPKEGPSILRIQQVVRGDSAAYFCASSSTGTGFSYEQYFGPGTRLTVT.